These T cell receptor beta chains were read from a single sample in a study of OX40 agonist ivuxolimab in advanced cancers. Profiled with immunoSEQ multiplex PCR; TCRdb holds only in-frame clones, not every one. The sample yields about 55,000 clones, about nine tenths seen once. The sequencing used CD4+ or CD8+ T cells sorted from blood, collected in a trial of the OX40 agonist ivuxolimab. These receptor sequences come from an adult with an advanced solid tumor such as melanoma, head and neck, liver or kidney cancer. CDR3s include the opening cysteine and the closing phenylalanine or tryptophan. A row's size may be missing; if present it is once, few, many or a size class.

TRBJ1-4	-	TRBV29-1	CSAGQGYEKLFF
TRBJ2-7	once	TRBV7-9	CASSPLTSGSVEQYF
TRBJ2-2	-	TRBV2	CASSDRGATGELFF
TRBJ2-2	-	TRBV19	CASSIGRGSTGELFF
TRBJ2-7	-	TRBV7-2	CASSVGQSYEQYF
TRBJ1-2	-	TRBV9	CASSLRSGGYTF
TRBJ1-2	few	TRBV19	CASTHTSGEGGYTF
TRBJ2-3	-	TRBV19	CASSIGAGQGDTQYF
TRBJ2-2	-	TRBV19	CASSIRTALTGELFF
TRBJ2-5	-	TRBV18	CASSPFDPGVRETQYF
TRBJ2-1	-	TRBV18	CASSPLSLAGGLLYNEQFF
TRBJ2-2	-	TRBV27	CASSFLQGNTGELFF
TRBJ1-3	-	TRBV2	CASNLPGLFSGNTIYF
TRBJ2-7	-	TRBV5-6	CASSPRPTRTYSYEQYF
TRBJ2-5	-	TRBV7-2	CASSRDRSGETQYF
TRBJ2-3	-	TRBV11-2	CASRTTGISTQYF
TRBJ2-4	-	TRBV29-1	CSVVAGTDKNIQYF
TRBJ2-5	-	TRBV4-1	CASSQDPAGALQETQYF
TRBJ1-1	-	TRBV28	CASSSSGGNTEAFF
TRBJ1-3	-	TRBV12-5	CASGGDRGPSGNTIYF
TRBJ1-2	-	TRBV28	CASTPSPGQGYGYTF
TRBJ2-7	-	TRBV19	CASSIESPALAGSYEQYF
TRBJ2-3	-	TRBV29-1	CSVDRADTQYF
TRBJ1-4	-	TRBV2	CASRADRATNEKLFF
TRBJ2-2	once	TRBV5-5	CASSPRDRGRETGELFF
TRBJ2-1	once	TRBV28	CASSPQLAGRDEQFF
TRBJ2-2	few	TRBV6-6	CASRVASNTGELFF
TRBJ2-3	-	TRBV28	CASTRGGWQWEGDHTNTQYF
TRBJ2-5	-	TRBV18	CASSPLPGLVQETQYF
TRBJ2-7	-	TRBV4-1	CASSQGDGLRGLDF
TRBJ1-5	-	TRBV7-2	CASSPPYSNQPQHF
TRBJ2-3	-	TRBV11-2	CASSRGPGGVVDTQYF
TRBJ1-2	-	TRBV27	CASRSLGGYTF
TRBJ1-5	-	TRBV7-6	CASSLEGGTSNQPQHF
TRBJ1-5	-	TRBV6-1	CASSEASGGGYSNQPQHF
TRBJ1-2	-	TRBV30	CAWSGSGWQTHYGYTF
TRBJ1-1	-	TRBV25-1	CASSEYIPRGSNTEAFF
TRBJ2-2	-	TRBV10-3	CAISARPTRAGANTGELFF
TRBJ2-5	few	TRBV10-3	CAISDRDQETQYF
TRBJ2-2	-	TRBV28	CASSLSGHPISTGELFF
TRBJ1-6	-	TRBV6-5	CASSTGQGYSPLHF
TRBJ2-1	-	TRBV30	CAWSPLTSGRGQFF
TRBJ1-1	-	TRBV6-4	CASSDSVTLLGQMNTEAFF
TRBJ1-2	-	TRBV7-3	CASSSQGLSGYTF
TRBJ1-5	-	TRBV20-1	CSASRNQPQHF
TRBJ2-3	-	TRBV7-3	CASSLIPTSGGRTSTDTQYF
TRBJ1-1	-	TRBV18	CASSRGTNTEAFF
TRBJ2-7	-	TRBV6-6	CARLAYEQYF
TRBJ1-2	-	TRBV7-2	CASSVPERRGYTF